These 32 T cell receptor beta chains were all obtained from the same sample, sequenced in a study of shared clonotypes between healthy human individuals. Profiled with immunoSEQ multiplex PCR; TCRdb holds only in-frame clones, not every one. Of about 190,000 clones listed, approximately 62% were seen once; the top ten hold roughly 10%. The sample was memory CD4+ T cells sorted from blood. Subset meaning: CD45RA-negative fraction. These TCRs come from a young man in good health.

V usage is TRBV6-1 and J usage is TRBJ2-5, with D perhaps being TRBD1 or TRBD2 (5 bases each). Trimming removed 5 bases from V and 3 bases from J, with 7 bases in between. This CDR3 comprises 12 residues. CDR1 is MNHNS and CDR2 is SASEGT in the germline V gene. For the CDR3, the DNA is TGTGCCAGCAGTAGAGGGGAAGAGACCCAGTACTTC. Amino acid sequence: CASSRGEETQYF.

Here the CDR3 DNA reads TGCAGTGCTAGCGAACAGGGTGGCTACACCTTC. Translation: CSASEQGGYTF. This chain joins TRBV20-1 and TRBJ1-2; perhaps TRBD1 as D (6 bases). The germline V gene has CDR1 DFQATT and CDR2 SNEGSKA (reference sequence). This CDR3 has 11 amino acids. The V and J ends lost 3 bases and 7 bases respectively, with 9 bases between them.

The chain uses TRBV7-2 and TRBJ2-7, with TRBD1 matching over 10 bases. V shed 2 bases, J shed 5 bases, and the junction held 3 bases outside the gene matches. CDR1 SGHTA and CDR2 FQGNSA come from the germline V gene. The CDR3 consists of 14 residues. Here the CDR3 reads CASSLLTGGDEQYF. The CDR3 DNA is TGTGCCAGCAGCTTACTGACAGGGGGCGACGAGCAGTACTTC.

V gene TRBV6-1 combines with J gene TRBJ1-5; 8 bases fit TRBD1. J was trimmed by 0 bases and V by 3 bases; bases with no gene match: 4. The CDR3 is 16 residues long. Germline V gives CDR1 MNHNS, CDR2 SASEGT. CDR3 region: CASSERTGSSNQPQHF. CDR3 in DNA: TGTGCCAGCAGTGAGAGGACAGGGAGTAGCAATCAGCCCCAGCATTTT.

About this clone itself: Just one base apart from a much larger clone, this may be a read error. The CDR3 DNA follows: TGTGCCAGCAGCATCAGGGGAACCGGGGAGCTGTTTTTT. This encodes CASSIRGTGELFF. The chain joins TRBV28 to TRBJ2-2; weak D call: TRBD1 (6 bases). The CDR3 has 13 residues. Germline lookup yields CDR1 MDHEN and CDR2 SYDVKM. The V and J ends lost 6 bases and 5 bases respectively, with 10 bases between them. Combining the CDR3 with reference TRBV28 and TRBJ2-2 gives the whole variable domain DVKVTQSSRYLVKRTGEKVFLECVQDMDHENMFWYRQDPGLGLRLIYFSYDVKMKEKGDIPEGYSVSREKKERFSLILESASTNQTSMYLCASSIRGTGELFFGEGSRLTVL.

V gene TRBV27 combines with J gene TRBJ1-2; tentatively, D is TRBD1 (6 bases). V lost 6 bases and J lost 6, with 20 bases in between. The CDR3 covers 15 residues. The germline gives CDR1 MNHEY, CDR2 SMNVEV (reference sequence). CDR3 sequence (DNA): TGTGCCAGCAGATTCCAGGGGTGGATTTTAGATGGCTACACCTTC. This gives the protein CASRFQGWILDGYTF.

The chain links TRBV5-1 to TRBJ2-1; 11 bases agree with TRBD2. Germline V gene sequence: CDR1 SGHRS, CDR2 YFSETQ. The CDR3 has 17 amino acids. V shed 3 bases and J 8 bases; nucleotides not matched to a gene: 13. This CDR3 reads CASSSSLVAGGGDEQFF. The CDR3 nucleotides read TGCGCCAGCAGCTCAAGCCTAGTAGCGGGAGGGGGCGATGAGCAGTTCTTC.

This chain links TRBV11-3 with TRBJ2-6; perhaps TRBD2 as D (6 bases). CDR1 and CDR2 from the germline V gene are SGHNT and YENEEA. Trimming stripped 5 bases from V and 2 bases from J, with 10 bases between. The CDR3 runs to 15 residues. In DNA form, the CDR3 reads TGTGCCAGCAGCGGCTCGGGAGCTGGGGCCAACGTCCTGACTTTC. Its protein product is CASSGSGAGANVLTF.

The J gene is TRBJ1-5, the V gene TRBV11-2, with D tentatively TRBD1 (6 bases). The CDR3 spans 14 residues. Per germline, CDR1 SGHAT and CDR2 FQNNGV. V dropped 1 base and J dropped 7 bases, with 11 bases sitting between them. In nucleotides, the CDR3 is TGTGCCAGCAGCTTAGCCGGGGGCTGGCAGCCCCAGCATTTT. It codes for CASSLAGGWQPQHF.

This clone occurred a few times. V and J are TRBV2 and TRBJ1-4; 7 bases are a match to TRBD1. From germline, CDR1 is SNHLY and CDR2 FYNNEI. The CDR3 contains 12 residues. The ends lost 5 bases at V and 8 bases at J; junction bases unmatched: 2. CDR3 loop: CASSSDREKLFF. In nucleotides, the CDR3 is TGTGCCAGCAGTTCGGACAGGGAAAAACTGTTTTTT.

The chain joins TRBV27 to TRBJ1-5; maybe TRBD1 (6 bases). With 6 bases removed from V and 3 bases from J, the gap between germline ends came to 24 bases. The V gene's germline CDR1 is MNHEY and CDR2 SMNVEV (reference sequence). This CDR3 has 18 amino acids. This CDR3 reads CASSPRRGGLGANQPQHF. Here the CDR3 DNA reads TGTGCCAGCAGCCCCAGACGGGGGGGCCTGGGAGCCAATCAGCCCCAGCATTTT.

Turning to this clone: Other nucleotide sequences from this sample produce the same CDR3. V gene TRBV11-2 combines with J gene TRBJ2-3; maybe TRBD1 (6 bases). The CDR3 has 15 amino acids. From germline, CDR1 is SGHAT and CDR2 FQNNGV. The V end was cut by 1 base, the J end by 4 bases, with 12 bases between. The chain's CDR3 is CASSLGGLGADTQYF. In DNA form, the CDR3 reads TGTGCCAGCAGCTTAGGGGGGCTGGGAGCAGATACGCAGTATTTT.

This sequence joins TRBV11-3 and TRBJ2-1; TRBD1 matches 7 bases. Trimming cost V 4 bases and J 8 bases; bases outside gene matches: 17. Germline V gene sequence: CDR1 SGHNT, CDR2 YENEEA. The CDR3 extends over 17 amino acids. This CDR3 reads CASSSLNRWTGEHEQFF. The CDR3 region has the DNA TGTGCCAGCAGCTCCTTAAACCGATGGACAGGAGAGCATGAGCAGTTCTTC.

The V gene is TRBV7-8, the J gene TRBJ2-7, with D possibly TRBD2 on 6 matching bases. V was clipped by 6 bases and J by 3 bases, with 18 bases between them. Germline lookup yields CDR1 SGHVS and CDR2 FQNEAQ. This CDR3 has 15 amino acids. CDR3 in DNA: TGTGCCAGCAGTCCCCGTCGGGGGAGGAACTACGAGCAGTACTTC. Encoded protein: CASSPRRGRNYEQYF.

This clone was found many times. This rearrangement joins TRBV9 to TRBJ1-5; D is ambiguous. The ends were cut back, 0 bases at V and 7 bases at J, with 8 bases in the middle. Germline V lookup: CDR1 SGDLS, CDR2 YYNGEE. This CDR3 is built from 13 residues. The CDR3: CASSVGDRQPQHF. CDR3 nucleotide sequence: TGTGCCAGCAGCGTAGGGGATCGGCAGCCCCAGCATTTT.

V is TRBV7-6 and J is TRBJ1-1; 11 bases map to TRBD1. CDR3 length: 13 amino acids. From germline, CDR1 is SGHVS and CDR2 FNYEAQ. Trimming cost V 5 bases and J 6 bases; bases outside gene matches: 2. The CDR3, as DNA: TGTGCCAGCAGCCAGGGACAGGGGGCTGAAGCTTTCTTT. The encoded protein is CASSQGQGAEAFF.

This clone was picked up a small number of times. The rearrangement joins TRBV30 to TRBJ2-7, with no clear D. This CDR3 spans 13 amino acids. Germline loops: CDR1 GTSNPN, CDR2 SVGIG (reference sequence). V was shortened by 1 base and J by 2 bases, with 9 bases between the two germline ends. The CDR3 DNA reads TGTGCCTGGAGTGACGCAAGGGCCTACGAGCAGTACTTC. Translating it yields CAWSDARAYEQYF.

As regards this clone: Additional DNA sequences in this sample encode the identical CDR3. V gene TRBV29-1 combines with J gene TRBJ1-4; possible D gene TRBD1, 5 bases. CDR1 is SQVTM, CDR2 ANQGSEA, per germline. The CDR3 runs 12 residues. V was cut by 7 bases and J by 3 bases, with 9 bases left in between. The CDR3 loop is CSAGRPNEKLFF. DNA of the CDR3: TGCAGCGCGGGACGGCCTAATGAAAAACTGTTTTTT. The full variable domain, its missing parts supplied by reference TRBV29-1 and TRBJ1-4, is SAVISQKPSRDICQRGTSLTIQCQVDSQVTMMFWYRQQPGQSLTLIATANQGSEATYESGFVIDKFPISRPNLTFSTLTVSNMSPEDSSIYLCSAGRPNEKLFFGSGTQLSVL.

This chain uses TRBV6-1 with TRBJ2-1; 7 bases are shared with TRBD1. Germline CDR1 and CDR2: MNHNS and SASEGT. Trimming cost V 8 bases and J 2 bases; bases outside gene matches: 6. The CDR3 loop spans 14 amino acids. The CDR3 protein is CASLPDRAYNEQFF. The CDR3 DNA reads as TGTGCCAGCCTACCAGACAGGGCCTACAATGAGCAGTTCTTC.

As DNA, the CDR3 is TGCGCCAGCAGCCCCGGGATCACCTACGAGCAGTACTTC. The encoded protein is CASSPGITYEQYF. The rearrangement joins TRBV5-1 to TRBJ2-7; TRBD2 is a possible D gene (5 bases). The CDR3 is 13 residues long. V shed 4 bases and J shed 2 bases, with 10 bases lying between them. CDR1 and CDR2 from the germline V gene are SGHRS and YFSETQ.

The genes are TRBV2 and TRBJ2-1, with 16 bases that match TRBD2. J lost 9 bases, V lost 8 bases, and 1 base had no gene match. The germline V gene has CDR1 SNHLY and CDR2 FYNNEI. CDR3 length equals 13 residues. CDR3 nucleotides: TGTGCCAGCGGGACTAGCGGGAGGGGTGAGCAGTTCTTC. Translation: CASGTSGRGEQFF.

This clone was counted a single time. This sequence joins TRBV7-9 and TRBJ1-2, with TRBD1 as a possible D gene (6 bases). With 4 bases removed from V and 4 bases from J, the gap between germline ends came to 10 bases. In germline, CDR1 is SEHNR, CDR2 FQNEAQ (reference sequence). This CDR3 has 13 residues. The DNA for the CDR3 is TGTGCCAGCAGCTCTAGGGGGGCCTATGGCTACACCTTC. Translated: CASSSRGAYGYTF. Supplemented by reference TRBV7-9 and TRBJ1-2, the full variable domain reads DTGVSQNPRHKITKRGQNVTFRCDPISEHNRLYWYRQTLGQGPEFLTYFQNEAQLEKSRLLSDRFSAERPKGSFSTLEIQRTEQGDSAMYLCASSSRGAYGYTFGSGTRLTVV.

This clone was seen a few times. The V gene is TRBV4-1, the J gene TRBJ1-2; 7 nucleotides agree with TRBD1. The junction had 10 bases not matched to a gene; V was cut back by 5 bases and J by 1 base. CDR1 MGHRA and CDR2 YSYEKL come from the germline V gene. This CDR3 is 16 amino acids long. CDR3 bases: TGCGCCAGCAGCAACACACACCGGGACAGTAACTATGGCTACACCTTC. Translation gives CASSNTHRDSNYGYTF.

By share, this clone counts as medium-sized. The V call is TRBV7-9, the J call TRBJ2-7, with a possible D match to TRBD2 (5 bases). V was trimmed by 7 bases and J by 3 bases, leaving 16 bases between them. The CDR3 loop spans 14 amino acids. Germline V lookup: CDR1 SEHNR, CDR2 FQNEAQ (reference sequence). The CDR3 nucleotides read TGTGCCAGCATTAATACCGGGGTGAACTACGAGCAGTACTTC. It codes for CASINTGVNYEQYF.

This rearrangement joins TRBV15 to TRBJ2-1, with 7 bases lining up with TRBD1. The CDR3 has 14 residues. V lost 5 bases, J lost 2 bases, and 3 bases stayed unmatched. Germline CDR1 and CDR2: LNHNV and YYDKDF (reference sequence). The CDR3 sequence: CATSPDRAYNEQFF. As DNA, the CDR3 is TGTGCCACCAGCCCTGACAGGGCCTACAATGAGCAGTTCTTC.

J is TRBJ1-2 and V is TRBV7-2; D gene unclear. The germline V and J ends were trimmed by 1 base and 4 bases, with 7 bases remaining between them. The germline V gene encodes CDR1 SGHTA and CDR2 FQGNSA. The CDR3 runs 13 residues. The CDR3 protein is CASSLEPAYGYTF. Here the CDR3 DNA reads TGTGCCAGCAGCTTAGAACCGGCCTATGGCTACACCTTC.

V gene TRBV5-4 combines with J gene TRBJ2-7; D is undetermined. This CDR3 has 14 residues. With 9 bases removed from V and 2 bases from J, the gap between germline ends came to 18 bases. CDR1 and CDR2 (germline): SGHNT, YYREEE (reference sequence). CDR3 in DNA: TGTGCCATCCAAAAGAAAGGCGGAGCCTACGAGCAGTACTTC. Encoded protein: CAIQKKGGAYEQYF.

V and J are TRBV9 and TRBJ2-3; TRBD2 aligns across 7 bases. J was trimmed by 4 bases and V by 3 bases; bases with no gene match: 8. Looked up from germline, CDR1 is SGDLS and CDR2 is YYNGEE. The CDR3 contains 15 residues. Written as DNA, the CDR3 is TGTGCCAGCAGCGCCCGGATGGCGGGAGCAGATACGCAGTATTTT. It yields the protein CASSARMAGADTQYF.

This chain connects TRBV6-1 to TRBJ2-7, with D possibly TRBD2 on 6 matching bases. The CDR3 is 13 amino acids. V lost 4 bases, J lost 3 bases, and 10 bases lay in between. Looked up from germline, CDR1 is MNHNS and CDR2 is SASEGT. This chain's CDR3 is CASSAGLFYEQYF. CDR3 DNA: TGTGCCAGCAGTGCGGGACTGTTCTACGAGCAGTACTTC.

The J gene is TRBJ2-5, the V gene TRBV28; D is possibly TRBD2 (7 bases). The germline V gene has CDR1 MDHEN and CDR2 SYDVKM. The V end was cut by 5 bases, the J end by 4 bases, with 29 bases between. There are 19 residues in the CDR3. The CDR3 here is CASSTAGGRWSGGRETQYF. The CDR3 DNA follows: TGTGCCAGCAGTACCGCCGGGGGGCGATGGTCCGGGGGGCGAGAGACCCAGTACTTC.

This clone was observed a single time. The chain recombines TRBV5-1 with TRBJ2-3; D unclear. V was trimmed by 4 bases and J by 0 bases, leaving 12 bases between them. The CDR3 contains 15 residues. Germline lookup yields CDR1 SGHRS and CDR2 YFSETQ. CDR3 loop: CASSRERLSTDTQYF. The CDR3 nucleotides read TGCGCCAGCAGCCGTGAGAGGCTAAGCACAGATACGCAGTATTTT. Using reference TRBV5-1 and TRBJ2-3 for the parts outside the CDR3, the full variable domain is KAGVTQTPRYLIKTRGQQVTLSCSPISGHRSVSWYQQTPGQGLQFLFEYFSETQRNKGNFPGRFSGRQFSNSRSEMNVSTLELGDSALYLCASSRERLSTDTQYFGPGTRLTVL.

The chain links TRBV6-6 to TRBJ1-1, with 7 positions matching TRBD1. Trimming removed 4 bases from V and 11 bases from J; junction bases left unmatched: 7. Germline CDR1 reads MNHNY; CDR2 reads SVGAGI (reference sequence). The CDR3 contains 12 residues. This CDR3 is CASSFDRDNAFF. CDR3 bases: TGTGCCAGCAGTTTCGACAGGGATAACGCTTTCTTT.